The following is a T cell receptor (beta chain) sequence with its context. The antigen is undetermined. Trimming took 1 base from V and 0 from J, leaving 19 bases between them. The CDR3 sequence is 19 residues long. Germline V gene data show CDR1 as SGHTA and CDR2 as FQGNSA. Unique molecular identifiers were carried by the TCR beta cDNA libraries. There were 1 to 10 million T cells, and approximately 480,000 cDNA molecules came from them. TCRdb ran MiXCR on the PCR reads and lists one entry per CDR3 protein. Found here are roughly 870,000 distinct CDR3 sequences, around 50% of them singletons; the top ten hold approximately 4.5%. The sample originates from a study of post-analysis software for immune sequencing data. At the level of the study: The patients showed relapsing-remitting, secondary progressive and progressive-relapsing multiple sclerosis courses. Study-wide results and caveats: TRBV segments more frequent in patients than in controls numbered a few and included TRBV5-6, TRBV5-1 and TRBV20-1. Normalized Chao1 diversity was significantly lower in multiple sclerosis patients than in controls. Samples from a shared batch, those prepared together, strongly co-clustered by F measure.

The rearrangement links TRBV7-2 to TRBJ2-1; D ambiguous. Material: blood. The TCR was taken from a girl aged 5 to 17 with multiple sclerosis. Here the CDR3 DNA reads TGTGCCAGCAGCTTAGATAGCCACCCCGGCGGAGACTCCTACAATGAGCAGTTCTTC. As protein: CASSLDSHPGGDSYNEQFF.